Each of the 21 T cell receptor beta chains below was sequenced from the same sample in a study of technical replicates of blood from several donors. TCRdb's table, derived via immunoSEQ multiplex PCR, lists solely in-frame clones and lacks some. The sample carries about 81,000 clones, 95% recorded once. The sequenced sample was T cells isolated from PBMCs. The receptors were gathered from a human donor in good health.

Remarks on this clone: In the same sample, other DNA sequences code for this CDR3. The rearrangement links TRBV5-1 to TRBJ2-7; no reliable D call. The germline V and J ends were trimmed by 3 bases and 3 bases, with 4 bases remaining between them. Per germline, CDR1 SGHRS and CDR2 YFSETQ. The CDR3 sequence is 11 residues long. The CDR3 region has the DNA TGCGCCAGCAGCTCGGGCTACGAGCAGTACTTC. It encodes CASSSGYEQYF. Drawing the rest from reference TRBV5-1 and TRBJ2-7, the complete variable domain is KAGVTQTPRYLIKTRGQQVTLSCSPISGHRSVSWYQQTPGQGLQFLFEYFSETQRNKGNFPGRFSGRQFSNSRSEMNVSTLELGDSALYLCASSSGYEQYFGPGTRLTVT.

The rearrangement joins TRBV4-3 to TRBJ2-1; TRBD2 agrees at 10 bases. Trimming took 2 bases from V and 7 from J; bases not matched to a gene: 5. This CDR3 is built from 15 residues. In germline, CDR1 is LGHNA, CDR2 YSLEER. Here the CDR3 reads CASSQLLAGLNEQFF. CDR3 in DNA: TGCGCCAGCAGCCAACTACTAGCGGGATTAAATGAGCAGTTCTTC.

This CDR3 reads CASEAASGRSYNEQFF. In DNA form, the CDR3 reads TGTGCCAGTGAGGCCGCGAGCGGGAGATCCTACAATGAGCAGTTCTTC. This chain links TRBV19 with TRBJ2-1; TRBD2 agrees at 8 bases. This CDR3 has 16 amino acids. Germline CDR1 reads LNHDA; CDR2 reads SQIVND (reference sequence). The V gene end was trimmed by 8 bases and the J gene end by 1 base; junction bases not matched to a gene: 10.

The genes are TRBV11-2 and TRBJ1-3; D not certain. The germline CDR1 and CDR2 sequences are SGHAT and FQNNGV. V was trimmed by 5 bases and J by 1 base, leaving 15 bases between them. There are 16 residues in the CDR3. CDR3 coding DNA: TGTGCCAGCAGCCTTCGAGGATCCTGGTCTGGAAACACCATATATTTT. Translating it yields CASSLRGSWSGNTIYF.

The rearrangement uses TRBV7-6 and TRBJ1-5; no firm D call. Per the germline V gene, CDR1 is SGHVS and CDR2 is FNYEAQ. The V gene lost 1 base and the J gene lost 4 bases, with 5 bases spanning the gap. The CDR3 has 13 residues. In DNA, the CDR3 is TGTGCCAGCAGCTTAGATCTTAATCAGCCCCAGCATTTT. This encodes CASSLDLNQPQHF.

This chain connects TRBV6-5 to TRBJ2-1; TRBD1 matches 7 bases. The germline V gene encodes CDR1 MNHEY and CDR2 SVGAGI. J was trimmed by 14 bases and V by 0 bases; bases with no gene match: 7. This CDR3 has 13 residues. CDR3 amino acids: CASSYSRITGEFF. The CDR3 DNA follows: TGTGCCAGCAGTTACTCGAGGATTACAGGGGAGTTCTTC.

To note about this clone: One end of the junction is discordant with germline, which a read error may explain. The chain employs TRBV27 and TRBJ1-4, with 8 positions matching TRBD1. This CDR3 is 13 amino acids long. Germline V lookup: CDR1 MNHEY, CDR2 SMNVEV (reference sequence). CDR3 coding DNA: TGTGCCACCAGTAGACAGGGGAGTGAAAAACTGTTTTTT. Translating gives CATSRQGSEKLFF.

This chain connects TRBV7-9 to TRBJ2-2; D is unclear. V lost 0 bases and J lost 0, with 11 bases in between. In germline, CDR1 is SEHNR, CDR2 FQNEAQ (reference sequence). The CDR3 totals 17 residues. The CDR3 here is CASSLASLEPNTGELFF. The CDR3 coding sequence is TGTGCCAGCAGCTTAGCGAGCCTAGAACCGAACACCGGGGAGCTGTTTTTT.

This chain uses TRBV7-7 with TRBJ2-7, with a weak D call TRBD1 (5 bases). CDR1 is SSHAT and CDR2 is FNYEAQ in the germline V gene (reference sequence). This CDR3 spans 15 amino acids. Trimming removed 6 bases at V and 0 bases at J, with 15 bases between. The CDR3 is CASSFQQGNSYEQYF. CDR3 DNA sequence: TGTGCCAGCAGTTTTCAGCAGGGAAACTCCTACGAGCAGTACTTC.

The chain has TRBV19 and TRBJ1-2; no definite D call. The CDR3 covers 13 residues. The V and J ends lost 5 bases and 8 bases respectively, with 15 bases between them. CDR1 LNHDA and CDR2 SQIVND come from the germline V gene (reference sequence). The CDR3 region is CASSATYTMGYTF. In nucleotides, the CDR3 is TGTGCCAGTAGTGCCACCTATACTATGGGCTACACCTTC.

The chain is built from TRBV25-1 and TRBJ1-1, with a possible D match to TRBD1 (5 bases). The CDR3 sequence is 14 residues long. The germline gives CDR1 MGHDK, CDR2 SYGVNS. Trimming removed 3 bases at V and 1 base at J, with 9 bases between. Here the CDR3 reads CASSDIGQNTEAFF. The CDR3 DNA reads as TGTGCCAGCAGTGACATAGGACAGAACACTGAAGCTTTCTTT.

V usage is TRBV5-4 and J usage is TRBJ1-2, with D possibly matching TRBD1 (6 bases). CDR1 and CDR2 (germline): SGHNT, YYREEE (reference sequence). Trimming cost V 4 bases and J 4 bases, with 14 bases left between them. This CDR3 spans 14 amino acids. The CDR3 DNA is TGTGCCAGCAGCACCTGGGACATAGTCTATGGCTACACCTTC. Translation: CASSTWDIVYGYTF.

The V call is TRBV7-2, the J call TRBJ2-2; D may be TRBD1 (7 bases). The CDR3 sequence is 15 residues long. Trimming removed 5 bases from V and 1 base from J, with 11 bases in between. Germline V CDR1 and CDR2: SGHTA, FQGNSA. CDR3 protein: CASSQGGVNTGELFF. As DNA, the CDR3 is TGTGCCAGCAGCCAGGGGGGAGTGAACACCGGGGAGCTGTTTTTT. The whole variable domain, filled in from reference TRBV7-2 and TRBJ2-2, reads GAGVSQSPSNKVTEKGKDVELRCDPISGHTALYWYRQSLGQGLEFLIYFQGNSAPDKSGLPSDRFSAERTGGSVSTLTIQRTQQEDSAVYLCASSQGGVNTGELFFGEGSRLTVL.

The gene calls are TRBV30 and TRBJ2-5, with TRBD2 identical over 9 bases. The CDR3 length is 13 residues. The germline V gene encodes CDR1 GTSNPN and CDR2 SVGIG (reference sequence). J was trimmed by 3 bases and V by 4 bases; bases with no gene match: 3. Here the CDR3 DNA reads TGTGCCTGGACTAGCGGGACCGAAGAGACCCAGTACTTC. It specifies CAWTSGTEETQYF. Variable domain in full (rest from reference TRBV30 and TRBJ2-5): SQTIHQWPATLVQPVGSPLSLECTVEGTSNPNLYWYRQAAGRGLQLLFYSVGIGQISSEVPQNLSASRPQDRQFILSSKKLLLSDSGFYLCAWTSGTEETQYFGPGTRLLVL.

The chain combines TRBV9 with TRBJ1-1; unclear D gene. V lost 5 bases to trimming and J lost 11 bases, with 16 bases between them. The CDR3 has 12 amino acids. Germline-derived CDR1 and CDR2 are SGDLS and YYNGEE. This chain's CDR3 is CASRGDRPEAFF. CDR3 nucleotides: TGTGCCAGCAGGGGAGACCGACCCGAGGCTTTCTTT.

The chain is built from TRBV5-1 and TRBJ2-1; possible D gene TRBD1, 6 bases. Germline values: CDR1 SGHRS, CDR2 YFSETQ. Trimming took 0 bases from V and 10 from J, leaving 17 bases between them. The CDR3 has 15 residues. The CDR3 DNA sequence: TGCGCCAGCAGCTTGGTAGGGGGTGTGATCTCAGAGCAGTTCTTC. This sequence encodes CASSLVGGVISEQFF.

The genes are TRBV2 and TRBJ2-7; 8 nucleotides agree with TRBD2. V was clipped by 6 bases and J by 3 bases; unmatched bases: 13. Germline lookup yields CDR1 SNHLY and CDR2 FYNNEI. CDR3 size: 16 residues. In nucleotides, the CDR3 is TGTGCCAGCAGGGGTTATAGCGGGGACGTCTACTACGAGCAGTACTTC. Translating it yields CASRGYSGDVYYEQYF.

The chain combines TRBV7-6 with TRBJ2-7; 7 nucleotides line up with TRBD1. Germline V gene data show CDR1 as SGHVS and CDR2 as FNYEAQ. The CDR3 totals 13 residues. V dropped 6 bases and J dropped 3; count of bases not matched to a gene: 5. The CDR3 DNA is TGTGCCAGCAGTTATAGGGGGCTCTACGAGCAGTACTTC. Translating gives CASSYRGLYEQYF.

V usage is TRBV28 and J usage is TRBJ2-5; 7 bases match TRBD1. Looked up from germline, CDR1 is MDHEN and CDR2 is SYDVKM. V was pared by 0 bases and J by 5 bases, with 9 bases of the junction left unmatched. CDR3 length: 16 amino acids. The CDR3 region has the DNA TGTGCCAGCAGTTTATGGCCGACAGGGATCGAGGAGACCCAGTACTTC. This gives the protein CASSLWPTGIEETQYF.

The chain recombines TRBV19 with TRBJ2-1, with D perhaps TRBD1 (6 bases). V was pared by 7 bases and J by 7 bases, with 17 bases between. CDR1 is LNHDA and CDR2 is SQIVND in the germline V gene (reference sequence). The CDR3 runs 14 residues. The CDR3, as DNA: TGTGCCAGTACCGAACAGGGTAAGATGAATGAGCAGTTCTTC. Protein sequence: CASTEQGKMNEQFF.

The table lists this clone with a count of one. This chain joins TRBV27 and TRBJ1-2, with 8 positions matching TRBD1. CDR1 and CDR2 (germline): MNHEY, SMNVEV (reference sequence). V was pared by 6 bases and J by 6 bases, with 3 bases of the junction left unmatched. The CDR3 is 12 amino acids. The CDR3 DNA is TGTGCCAGCAGAGGACAGGGCCATGGCTACACCTTC. It specifies CASRGQGHGYTF.